Listed below are T cell receptor beta chains from one sample, sequenced in a study of blood T cell repertoires in COVID-19. Profiling relied on immunoSEQ multiplex PCR, and the TCRdb table lists in-frame clones only, not all of them. The sample lists fewer than 500,000 clones; more than 75% were seen once. Sequenced input: peripheral blood. These TCRs come from a human donor with acute or convalescent COVID-19. The donor label of this sample is uncertain. The CDR3 runs from the conserved cysteine through the conserved F or W. Fields, in order: J gene, clone size, D gene, V gene, CDR3 DNA, CDR3 protein. A D gene is named only where the DNA matches it firmly. The size entry is marked missing in some rows and otherwise reads once, few, many or a size class.

TRBJ1-6 few . TRBV30 TGTGCCTGGAGTAGGGGGAACAATTCACCCCTCCACTTT CAWSRGNNSPLHF
TRBJ2-1 few . TRBV15 TGTGCCACCTCAAGGGGGGGCCAAAGCTCCTACAATGAGCAGTTCTTC CATSRGGQSSYNEQFF
TRBJ2-1 . . TRBV14 TGTGCCAGCAGCCAAGGTCTAGCCAAAACTACGAGTGAGCAGTTCTTC CASSQGLAKTTSEQFF
TRBJ1-4 . . TRBV19 TGTGCCAGTAGTCCTCGACACACAACTAATGAAAAACTGTTTTTT CASSPRHTTNEKLFF
TRBJ2-1 . . TRBV7-8 TGTGCCAGCCTCAGACGGACGGAGGGCTCCTACAATGAGCAGTTCTTC CASLRRTEGSYNEQFF
TRBJ1-4 . TRBD1 TRBV19 TGTGCCAGTAGATTAACCGGGACAGGGGGCGAAAAACTGTTTTTT CASRLTGTGGEKLFF
TRBJ1-2 . . TRBV5-3 TGTGCCAGAAGCCGGGACTGCGATAACTATGGCTACACCTTC CARSRDCDNYGYTF
TRBJ2-5 . . TRBV30 TGTGCCTGGAGTGAGGGGGAAATTATCCAAGAGACCCAGTACTTC CAWSEGEIIQETQYF
TRBJ1-5 . . TRBV27 TGTGCCAGCAAACCCGTCAGGGGCGCAAATCAGCCCCAGCATTTT CASKPVRGANQPQHF
TRBJ1-1 . . TRBV10-3 TGTGCCACCCTCCGGGGAACCGAAGCTTTCTTT CATLRGTEAFF
TRBJ1-2 . TRBD1 TRBV3-1/TRBV3-2 TGTGCCAGCAGCCAATTGCCACAGGGGGGTGGCTACACCTTC CASSQLPQGGGYTF
TRBJ2-5 . . TRBV7-9 TGTGCCAGCAGCTTAAAGGAGGGTGGGGAGACCCAGTACTTC CASSLKEGGETQYF
TRBJ2-1 . TRBD2 TRBV24-1 TGTGCCACCAGTGACTCCGGGACTAGCGCCTACAATGAGCAGTTCTTC CATSDSGTSAYNEQFF
TRBJ1-2 . . TRBV10-2 TGCGCCAGCAACTCAGGGACTGGGGGTGGCTACACCTTC CASNSGTGGGYTF
TRBJ1-2 . . TRBV28 TGTGCCAGCAGGAAGGAGTTATTAAGCTACACCTTC CASRKELLSYTF
TRBJ1-3 . TRBD1 TRBV19 TGTGCCAGTAGTGTCCCGGGACAGGGGATGGGAAACACCATATATTTT CASSVPGQGMGNTIYF
TRBJ2-6 . TRBD1 TRBV27 TGTGCCAGCAGACCGTCGGGACAGGGTAACCTCGGGGCCAACGTCCTGACTTTC CASRPSGQGNLGANVLTF
TRBJ1-2 . . TRBV28 TGTGCCAGCAGTCCCGCTTACCGGTCAGCGGGCTACACCTTC CASSPAYRSAGYTF
TRBJ2-1 . TRBD2 TRBV5-1 TGCGCCAGCAGCTTTCGTCCGCCGACTAGCGGGGGGCGGGAGCAGTTCTTC CASSFRPPTSGGREQFF
TRBJ2-7 once TRBD1 TRBV5-6 TGTGCCAGCAGCCTACAACCGGGACAGGGGAGGCACGAGCAGTACTTC CASSLQPGQGRHEQYF
TRBJ1-2 . TRBD1 TRBV28 TGTGCCAGCAGTCTGGGGACAGGGGCCTCAAGGGGCTACACCTTC CASSLGTGASRGYTF
TRBJ2-1 once . TRBV4-1 TGCGCCAGCAGCCGCGTTGAGTCTGTCAATGAGCAGTTCTTC CASSRVESVNEQFF
TRBJ1-5 . TRBD1 TRBV28 TGTGCCAGCAGTCTAGGAGGGGGCGGCAATCAGCCCCAGCATTTT CASSLGGGGNQPQHF
TRBJ1-1 . TRBD1 TRBV5-1 TGCGCCAGCAGCCCCCGGTCCCTCCGGGACAGCAAAGCCAACACTGAAGCTTTCTTT CASSPRSLRDSKANTEAFF
TRBJ1-3 . TRBD1 TRBV7-2 TGTGCCAGCAGCCCGAGGGTAGGGACAGGGGGTTCTGGAAACACCATATATTTT CASSPRVGTGGSGNTIYF
TRBJ2-1 . . TRBV9 TGTGCCAGCAGCGTAGACTGGGCGGGGGAGCAGTTCTTC CASSVDWAGEQFF
TRBJ1-2 . . TRBV27 TGTGCCAGCACCCTGCGGGGGGCTGGGGGCGGCTACACCTTC CASTLRGAGGGYTF
TRBJ1-1 few . TRBV6-5 TGTGCCAGCAGCCTTCACCCCAGTAACACTGAAGCTTTCTTT CASSLHPSNTEAFF
TRBJ1-3 . . TRBV6-5 TGTGCCAGCACCCCCCCCCACAGCTCTGGAAACACCATATATTTT CASTPPHSSGNTIYF
TRBJ2-1 . TRBD2 TRBV7-2 TGTGCCAGCAGCCCCCGGGGACGGGGGGGAAACAATGAGCAGTTCTTC CASSPRGRGGNNEQFF
TRBJ2-2 . . TRBV6-2/TRBV6-3 TGTGCCAGCAGTTACTCGAATCCGTCAGGGTCTACCGGGGAGCTGTTTTTT CASSYSNPSGSTGELFF
TRBJ1-4 . . TRBV6-5 TGTGCCAGCAGTTACAGCGGGGGGGCAACTAATGAAAAACTGTTTTTT CASSYSGGATNEKLFF